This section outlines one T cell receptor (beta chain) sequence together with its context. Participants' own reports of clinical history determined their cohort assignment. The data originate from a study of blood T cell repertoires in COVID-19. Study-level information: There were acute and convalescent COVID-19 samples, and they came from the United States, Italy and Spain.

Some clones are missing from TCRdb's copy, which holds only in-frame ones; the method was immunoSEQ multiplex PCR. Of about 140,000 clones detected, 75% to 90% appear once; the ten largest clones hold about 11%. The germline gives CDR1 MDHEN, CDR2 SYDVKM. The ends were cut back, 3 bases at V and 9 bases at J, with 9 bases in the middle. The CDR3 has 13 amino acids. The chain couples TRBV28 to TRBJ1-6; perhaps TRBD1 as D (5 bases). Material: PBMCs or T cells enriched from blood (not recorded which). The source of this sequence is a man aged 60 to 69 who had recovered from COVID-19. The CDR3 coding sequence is TGTGCCAGCAGTTTGAGCCAGGGTTCACCCCTCCACTTT. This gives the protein CASSLSQGSPLHF.